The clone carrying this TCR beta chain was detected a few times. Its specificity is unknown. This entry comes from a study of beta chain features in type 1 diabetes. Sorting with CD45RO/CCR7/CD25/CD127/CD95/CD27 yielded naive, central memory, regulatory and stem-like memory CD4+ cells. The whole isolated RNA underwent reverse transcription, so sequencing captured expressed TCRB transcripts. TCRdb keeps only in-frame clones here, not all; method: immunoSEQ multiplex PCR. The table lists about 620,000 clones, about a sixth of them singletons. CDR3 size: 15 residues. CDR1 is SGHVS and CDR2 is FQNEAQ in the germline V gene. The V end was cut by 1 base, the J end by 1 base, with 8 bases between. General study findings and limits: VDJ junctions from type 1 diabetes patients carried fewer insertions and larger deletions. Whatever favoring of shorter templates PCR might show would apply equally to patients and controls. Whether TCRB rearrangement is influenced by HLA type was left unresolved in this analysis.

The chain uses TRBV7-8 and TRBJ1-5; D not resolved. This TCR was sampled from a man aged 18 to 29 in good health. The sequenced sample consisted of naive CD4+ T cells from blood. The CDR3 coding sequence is TGTGCCAGCAGCTTAGAGGGCCGAAGCAATCAGCCCCAGCATTTT. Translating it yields CASSLEGRSNQPQHF.